The entry below gives a single T cell receptor (beta chain) sequence along with its context. TCRdb called the reads again in MiXCR, with one record for every CDR3 protein. Here the sample spans some 680,000 distinct CDR3 sequences, roughly a third being singletons. The record originates from a study of T cell repertoires in cytomegalovirus infection. CDR3 size: 13 residues. Germline assignment: CDR1 SGHNT and CDR2 YYREEE (reference sequence). The V gene lost 4 bases and the J gene lost 3 bases, with 11 bases spanning the gap. The sample taken for sequencing was PBMCs. J is TRBJ2-7 and V is TRBV5-4, with D possibly TRBD1 on 6 matching bases. The TCR was taken from a human donor in good health (CMV status not recorded). Some clones in this sample may be carry-over from other donors' samples. This CDR3 is CASSPKQGYEQYF. Here the CDR3 DNA reads TGTGCCAGCAGCCCGAAACAGGGCTACGAGCAGTACTTC.